These 21 T cell receptor beta chains share one sample of origin, sequenced in a study of T cell responses to AZD1222 COVID-19 vaccine. Clones were sequenced by immunoSEQ multiplex PCR, and TCRdb holds only the in-frame ones, with some missing. Its clone listing holds more than 110,000 clones. Sequencing used peripheral blood. The receptors originated from an adult in good health.

The gene calls are TRBV11-2 and TRBJ1-1; D remains ambiguous. CDR1 and CDR2 (germline): SGHAT, FQNNGV. Trimming stripped 6 bases from V and 3 bases from J, with 11 bases between. CDR3 length: 13 residues. DNA of the CDR3: TGTGCCAGCAGTACCCGACCCTACACTGAAGCTTTCTTT. It yields the protein CASSTRPYTEAFF.

This chain connects TRBV19 to TRBJ2-5; D gene unclear. The CDR3 runs to 13 residues. Trimming took off 4 bases at V and 5 bases at J, with 11 bases between the two ends. Germline V gene lookup returns CDR1 LNHDA and CDR2 SQIVND (reference sequence). CDR3 coding DNA: TGTGCCAGTAGTACCCTCTCACGGGAGACCCAGTACTTC. Its protein is CASSTLSRETQYF.

The gene calls are TRBV19 and TRBJ1-3, with TRBD1 matching over 8 bases. Germline V gene sequence: CDR1 LNHDA, CDR2 SQIVND (reference sequence). V lost 11 bases to trimming and J lost 0 bases; unmatched junction nucleotides: 9. This CDR3 spans 15 amino acids. The CDR3 loop is CAASDRATSGNTIYF. The CDR3 DNA reads TGTGCCGCTTCGGACAGGGCAACCTCTGGAAACACCATATATTTT.

The chain uses TRBV28 and TRBJ1-5, with a tentative D call TRBD1 (5 bases). V lost 6 bases to trimming and J lost 7 bases, with 13 bases between them. Germline assignment: CDR1 MDHEN and CDR2 SYDVKM. This CDR3 has 13 residues. For the CDR3, the DNA is TGTGCCAGCAGAACCCAGGGTGGACAGCCCCAGCATTTT. Its protein product is CASRTQGGQPQHF.

This chain uses TRBV4-3 with TRBJ1-5; D not certain. Germline V gene lookup returns CDR1 LGHNA and CDR2 YSLEER. This CDR3 comprises 15 residues. Trimming cost V 5 bases and J 1 base, with 12 bases left between them. In DNA, the CDR3 is TGCGCCAGCAGCGAGGTCTGGGTGAGCAATCAGCCCCAGCATTTT. This gives the protein CASSEVWVSNQPQHF.

The rearrangement links TRBV5-6 to TRBJ1-2; D not resolved. This CDR3 is 12 amino acids long. V was cut by 4 bases and J by 1 base, with 5 bases left in between. Germline CDR1 reads SGHDT; CDR2 reads YYEEEE. The CDR3 bases are TGTGCCAGCAGCGTGTATAACTATGGCTACACCTTC. It is translated as CASSVYNYGYTF.

The chain employs TRBV5-6 and TRBJ1-5; 10 bases agree with TRBD1. Germline V gives CDR1 SGHDT, CDR2 YYEEEE. Trimming at V came to 0 bases and at J to 7 bases, leaving 10 bases not matched to a gene. CDR3 length: 17 amino acids. The CDR3 reads CASSLGDRDRGGQPQHF. The CDR3 nucleotides are TGTGCCAGCAGCTTGGGGGACCGGGACAGGGGCGGACAGCCCCAGCATTTT.

The J gene is TRBJ2-3, the V gene TRBV20-1; the D is unclear. Between the trimmed V and J ends, which lost 3 bases and 3 bases, there was a span of 13 bases. Per germline, CDR1 DFQATT and CDR2 SNEGSKA (reference sequence). The CDR3 covers 14 residues. CDR3 loop: CSASYGAFTDTQYF. The CDR3 nucleotides read TGCAGTGCTAGTTACGGTGCGTTTACAGATACGCAGTATTTT.

V and J are TRBV2 and TRBJ1-5; D might be TRBD1 (5 bases). The V end was cut by 1 base, the J end by 4 bases, with 11 bases between. The length of the CDR3 is 15 residues. The germline V gene encodes CDR1 SNHLY and CDR2 FYNNEI. The CDR3, as DNA: TGTGCCAGCAGTGAAGAGGGCAGGGAAAATCAGCCCCAGCATTTT. Translating gives CASSEEGRENQPQHF.

Details on this clone: Other DNA sequences in the same sample also yield this CDR3. In DNA form, the CDR3 reads TGTGCCAGCAGTTTAGGGGTGTATGGCTACACCTTC. Its translation is CASSLGVYGYTF. The gene calls are TRBV12-3 or TRBV12-4 and TRBJ1-2; the D is unclear. This CDR3 is built from 12 residues. V was cut by 1 base and J by 5 bases, with 5 bases left in between.

The chain employs TRBV4-2 and TRBJ2-7, with 8 positions matching TRBD2. The CDR3 covers 17 residues. Germline values: CDR1 LGHNA, CDR2 YNFKEQ. J gave up 3 bases and V 2 bases, and 12 bases lay outside the gene matches. In DNA, the CDR3 is TGTGCCAGCAGCCAAATCCGGGGCGGGGGGCCCCGCTACGAGCAGTACTTC. Amino acids: CASSQIRGGGPRYEQYF.

This chain joins TRBV6-5 and TRBJ2-2; D gene ambiguous. The CDR3 covers 16 residues. Germline V lookup: CDR1 MNHEY, CDR2 SVGAGI. V gave up 2 bases and J gave up 4 bases, with 14 bases separating them. The chain's CDR3 is CASSYDGSWGTGELFF. Here the CDR3 DNA reads TGTGCCAGCAGTTACGATGGCTCCTGGGGCACCGGGGAGCTGTTTTTT.

The chain combines TRBV19 with TRBJ2-2; 8 positions agree with TRBD2. The CDR3 runs to 14 residues. The germline V gene encodes CDR1 LNHDA and CDR2 SQIVND (reference sequence). V dropped 9 bases and J dropped 0; count of bases not matched to a gene: 3. CDR3 sequence: CASRGLANTGELFF. The DNA of the CDR3 is TGTGCCAGCCGGGGACTAGCGAACACCGGGGAGCTGTTTTTT.

The chain is built from TRBV28 and TRBJ2-3, with TRBD1 as a possible D gene (6 bases). Trimming cost V 5 bases and J 2 bases, with 20 bases left between them. CDR1 MDHEN and CDR2 SYDVKM come from the germline V gene. The CDR3 is 17 amino acids. The DNA for the CDR3 is TGTGCCAGCAGTCCAAAGGGGATTACAGGGCTCACAGATACGCAGTATTTT. Encoded protein: CASSPKGITGLTDTQYF. Based on the CDR3 plus reference TRBV28 and TRBJ2-3, the full variable domain is DVKVTQSSRYLVKRTGEKVFLECVQDMDHENMFWYRQDPGLGLRLIYFSYDVKMKEKGDIPEGYSVSREKKERFSLILESASTNQTSMYLCASSPKGITGLTDTQYFGPGTRLTVL.

The chain couples TRBV3-1 (or the pseudogene TRBV3-2) to TRBJ2-1, with TRBD1 matching 7 bases. Trimming cost V 1 base and J 1 base; bases outside gene matches: 4. The germline gives CDR1 LGHDT, CDR2 YNNKEL (reference sequence). The CDR3 spans 16 residues. CDR3 residues: CASSQARQGSYNEQFF. As DNA, the CDR3 is TGTGCCAGCAGCCAAGCCCGACAGGGATCCTACAATGAGCAGTTCTTC.

The chain is built from TRBV5-1 and TRBJ1-4, with 11 positions matching TRBD1. The V gene end was trimmed by 3 bases and the J gene end by 3 bases; junction bases not matched to a gene: 4. The CDR3 spans 16 residues. Germline assignment: CDR1 SGHRS and CDR2 YFSETQ. The DNA of the CDR3 is TGCGCCAGCAGCTCTGGACAGGGGGCTTCTAATGAAAAACTGTTTTTT. Its translation is CASSSGQGASNEKLFF. The variable domain in full, completed from reference TRBV5-1 and TRBJ1-4, reads KAGVTQTPRYLIKTRGQQVTLSCSPISGHRSVSWYQQTPGQGLQFLFEYFSETQRNKGNFPGRFSGRQFSNSRSEMNVSTLELGDSALYLCASSSGQGASNEKLFFGSGTQLSVL.

This chain joins TRBV28 and TRBJ2-2; 7 positions agree with TRBD1. The CDR3 loop spans 16 amino acids. Germline V gene lookup returns CDR1 MDHEN and CDR2 SYDVKM. Unmatched junction bases numbered 7, after V lost 5 bases and J lost 1 base. The CDR3 loop reads CASSTPTGRNTGELFF. The DNA of the CDR3 is TGTGCCAGCAGTACCCCGACAGGGAGGAACACCGGGGAGCTGTTTTTT.

J is TRBJ2-3 and V is TRBV19; weak D call: TRBD1 (5 bases). The CDR3 is made up of 17 amino acids. V gave up 4 bases and J gave up 0 bases, with 17 bases separating them. CDR1 LNHDA and CDR2 SQIVND come from the germline V gene (reference sequence). The CDR3 sequence: CASSRGPRHDSTDTQYF. CDR3 coding DNA: TGTGCCAGTAGTAGGGGCCCTCGACACGACAGCACAGATACGCAGTATTTT.

The chain recombines TRBV7-2 with TRBJ1-1; the D gene is possibly TRBD1 (5 bases). Germline CDR1 SGHTA, CDR2 FQGNSA. V was pared by 1 base and J by 4 bases, with 10 bases between. The CDR3 loop spans 14 amino acids. The CDR3 loop is CASSLGGGGTEAFF. CDR3 coding DNA: TGTGCCAGCAGCTTAGGTGGGGGTGGCACTGAAGCTTTCTTT.

This chain joins TRBV24-1 and TRBJ2-1, with 11 bases fitting TRBD2. This CDR3 region has 15 residues. Germline CDR1 reads KGHDR; CDR2 reads SFDVKD. With 3 bases clipped from V and 8 bases from J, the junction kept 5 bases outside the gene matches. The CDR3 reads CATSDTSGGRDEQFF. CDR3 sequence (DNA): TGTGCCACCAGTGATACTAGCGGGGGCCGGGATGAGCAGTTCTTC.

The rearrangement uses TRBV18 and TRBJ2-2; 7 nucleotides align to TRBD1. The CDR3 has 17 amino acids. Germline V gene lookup returns CDR1 KGHSH and CDR2 LQKENI. Unmatched junction bases numbered 8, after V lost 2 bases and J lost 2 bases. In nucleotides, the CDR3 is TGTGCCAGCTCACCAACTAGGGACAGATCAAACACCGGGGAGCTGTTTTTT. Translation: CASSPTRDRSNTGELFF.